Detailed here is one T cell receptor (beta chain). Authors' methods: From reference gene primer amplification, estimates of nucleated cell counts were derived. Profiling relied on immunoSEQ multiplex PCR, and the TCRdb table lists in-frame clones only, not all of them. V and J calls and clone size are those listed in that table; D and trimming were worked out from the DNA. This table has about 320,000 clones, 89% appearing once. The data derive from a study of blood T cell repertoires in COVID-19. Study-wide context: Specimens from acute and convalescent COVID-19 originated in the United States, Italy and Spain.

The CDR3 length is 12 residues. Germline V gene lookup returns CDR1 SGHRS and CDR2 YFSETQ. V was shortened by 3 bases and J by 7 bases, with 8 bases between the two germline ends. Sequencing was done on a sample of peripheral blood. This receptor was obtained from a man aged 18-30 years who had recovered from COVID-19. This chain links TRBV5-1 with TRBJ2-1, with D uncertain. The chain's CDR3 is CASSSQTNEQFF. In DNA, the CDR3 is TGCGCCAGCAGCTCCCAAACAAATGAGCAGTTCTTC.